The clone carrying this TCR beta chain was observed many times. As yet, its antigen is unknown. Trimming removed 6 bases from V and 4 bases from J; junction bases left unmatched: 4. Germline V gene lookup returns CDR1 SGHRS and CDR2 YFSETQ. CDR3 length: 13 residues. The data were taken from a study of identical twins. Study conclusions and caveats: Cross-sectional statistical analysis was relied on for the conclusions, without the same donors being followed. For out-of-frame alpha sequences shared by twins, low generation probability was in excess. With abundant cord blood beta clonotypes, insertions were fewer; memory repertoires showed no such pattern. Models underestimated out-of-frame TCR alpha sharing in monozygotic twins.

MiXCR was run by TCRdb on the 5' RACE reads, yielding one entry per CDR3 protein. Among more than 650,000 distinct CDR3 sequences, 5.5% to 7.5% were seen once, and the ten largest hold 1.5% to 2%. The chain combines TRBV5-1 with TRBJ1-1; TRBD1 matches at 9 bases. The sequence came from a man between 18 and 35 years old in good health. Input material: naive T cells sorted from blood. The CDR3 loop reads CASTNRGPTEAFF. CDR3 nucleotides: TGCGCCAGCACCAACAGGGGGCCCACTGAAGCTTTCTTT.